This T cell receptor (beta chain) appears in the sequencing data of a study of T and B cells in COVID-19 patients. From blood, about 250-550 ng of genomic DNA served as TRB template. The CDR3 has 12 amino acids. V lost 5 bases and J 2 bases, leaving 10 bases between the germline ends. Germline V lookup: CDR1 SQVTM, CDR2 ANQGSEA. This clonotype was counted a few times. BIOMED2 TRB-A/B primer pools were used in multiplex TRB PCR. TCRdb re-derived calls from the multiplex PCR reads in MiXCR, one entry per CDR3 protein. The table includes about 7,200 distinct CDR3 sequences, around 32% detected once. The origin of this receptor is a human donor who had recovered from COVID-19. V usage is TRBV29-1 and J usage is TRBJ2-7; D uncertain. The sequenced material came from blood. Here the CDR3 reads CSVLTEAYEQYF. The CDR3 region has the DNA TGCAGCGTTCTAACAGAGGCCTACGAGCAGTACTTC.